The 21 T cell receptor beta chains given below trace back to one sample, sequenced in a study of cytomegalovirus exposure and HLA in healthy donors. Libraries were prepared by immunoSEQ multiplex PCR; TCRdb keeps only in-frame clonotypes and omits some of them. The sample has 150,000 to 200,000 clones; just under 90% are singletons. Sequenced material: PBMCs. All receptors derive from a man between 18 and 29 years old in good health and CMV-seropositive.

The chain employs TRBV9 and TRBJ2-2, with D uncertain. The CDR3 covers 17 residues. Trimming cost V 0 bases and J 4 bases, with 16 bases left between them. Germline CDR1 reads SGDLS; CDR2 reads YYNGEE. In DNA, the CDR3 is TGTGCCAGCAGCGTAGCGGGTCAGACTCACGGCACCGGGGAGCTGTTTTTT. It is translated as CASSVAGQTHGTGELFF.

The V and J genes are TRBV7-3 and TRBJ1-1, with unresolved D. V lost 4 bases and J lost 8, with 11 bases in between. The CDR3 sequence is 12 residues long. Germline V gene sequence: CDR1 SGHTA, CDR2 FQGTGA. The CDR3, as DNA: TGTGCCAGCAGCTCCCCGCCCGGGGAAGCTTTCTTT. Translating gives CASSSPPGEAFF. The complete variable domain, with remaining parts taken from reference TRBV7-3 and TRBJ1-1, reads GAGVSQTPSNKVTEKGKYVELRCDPISGHTALYWYRQSLGQGPEFLIYFQGTGAADDSGLPNDRFFAVRPEGSVSTLKIQRTERGDSAVYLCASSSPPGEAFFGQGTRLTVV.

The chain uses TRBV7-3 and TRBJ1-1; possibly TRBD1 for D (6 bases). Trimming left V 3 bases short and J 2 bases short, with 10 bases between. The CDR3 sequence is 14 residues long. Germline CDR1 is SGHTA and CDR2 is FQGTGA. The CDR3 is CASSFQGSNTEAFF. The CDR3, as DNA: TGTGCCAGCAGCTTTCAGGGGAGCAACACTGAAGCTTTCTTT.

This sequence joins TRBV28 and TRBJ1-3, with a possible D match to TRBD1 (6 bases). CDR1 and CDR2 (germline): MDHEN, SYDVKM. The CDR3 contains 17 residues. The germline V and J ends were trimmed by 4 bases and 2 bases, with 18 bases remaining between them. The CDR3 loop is CASSWTPQGRAGNTIYF. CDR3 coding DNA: TGTGCCAGCAGTTGGACGCCACAGGGACGGGCTGGAAACACCATATATTTT.

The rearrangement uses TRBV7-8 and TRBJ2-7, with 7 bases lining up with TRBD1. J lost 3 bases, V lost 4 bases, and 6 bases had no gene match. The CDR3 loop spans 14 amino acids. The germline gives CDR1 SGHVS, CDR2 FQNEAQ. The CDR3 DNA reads TGTGCCAGCAGCTCAAACAGGGGTAGCTACGAGCAGTACTTC. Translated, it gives CASSSNRGSYEQYF. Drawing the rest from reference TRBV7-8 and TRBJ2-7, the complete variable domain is GAGVSQSPRYKVAKRGQDVALRCDPISGHVSLFWYQQALGQGPEFLTYFQNEAQLDKSGLPSDRFFAERPEGSVSTLKIQRTQQEDSAVYLCASSSNRGSYEQYFGPGTRLTVT.

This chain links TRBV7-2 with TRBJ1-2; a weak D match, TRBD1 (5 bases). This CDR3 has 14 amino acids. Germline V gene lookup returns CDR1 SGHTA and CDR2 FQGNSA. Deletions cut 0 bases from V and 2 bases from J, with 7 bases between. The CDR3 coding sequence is TGTGCCAGCAGCTTAGCGCCAGGGAACTATGGCTACACCTTC. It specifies CASSLAPGNYGYTF. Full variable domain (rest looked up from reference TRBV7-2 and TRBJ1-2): GAGVSQSPSNKVTEKGKDVELRCDPISGHTALYWYRQSLGQGLEFLIYFQGNSAPDKSGLPSDRFSAERTGGSVSTLTIQRTQQEDSAVYLCASSLAPGNYGYTFGSGTRLTVV.

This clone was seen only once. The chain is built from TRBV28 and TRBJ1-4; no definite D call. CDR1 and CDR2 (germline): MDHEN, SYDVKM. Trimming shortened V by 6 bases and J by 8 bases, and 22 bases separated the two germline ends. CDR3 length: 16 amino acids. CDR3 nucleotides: TGTGCCAGCAGCAGCGTCGGTGTGCAACTTAACGAAAAACTGTTTTTT. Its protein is CASSSVGVQLNEKLFF.

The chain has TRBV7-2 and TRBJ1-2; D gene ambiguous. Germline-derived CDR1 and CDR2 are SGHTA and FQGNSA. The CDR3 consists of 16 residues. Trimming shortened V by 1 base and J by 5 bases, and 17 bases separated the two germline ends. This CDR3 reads CASSLGAVISGYGYTF. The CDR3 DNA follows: TGTGCCAGCAGCTTAGGAGCGGTCATCTCCGGTTATGGCTACACCTTC.

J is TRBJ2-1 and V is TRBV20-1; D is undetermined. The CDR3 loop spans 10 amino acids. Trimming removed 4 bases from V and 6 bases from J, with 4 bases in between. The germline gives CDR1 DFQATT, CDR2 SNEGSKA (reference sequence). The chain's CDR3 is CSATSNEQFF. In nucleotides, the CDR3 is TGCAGTGCTACTAGCAATGAGCAGTTCTTC.

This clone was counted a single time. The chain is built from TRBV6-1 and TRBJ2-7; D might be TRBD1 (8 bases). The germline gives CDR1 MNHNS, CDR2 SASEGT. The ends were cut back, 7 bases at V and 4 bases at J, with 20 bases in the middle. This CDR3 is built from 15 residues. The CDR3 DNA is TGTGCCAGCAACCAGGGAGGGCAGGGGGCGTACGAGCAGTACTTC. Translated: CASNQGGQGAYEQYF.

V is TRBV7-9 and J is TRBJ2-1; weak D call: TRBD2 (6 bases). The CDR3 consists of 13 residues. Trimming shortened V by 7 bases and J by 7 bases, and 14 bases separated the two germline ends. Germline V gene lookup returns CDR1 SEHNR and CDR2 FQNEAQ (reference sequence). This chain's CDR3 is CASTEGSDNEQFF. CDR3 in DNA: TGTGCCAGCACGGAGGGGAGTGATAATGAGCAGTTCTTC.

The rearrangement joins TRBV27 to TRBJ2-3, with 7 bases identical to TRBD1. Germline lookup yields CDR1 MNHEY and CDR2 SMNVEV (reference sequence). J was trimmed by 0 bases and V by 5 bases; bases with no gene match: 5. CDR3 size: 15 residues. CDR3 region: CASSEQGSSTDTQYF. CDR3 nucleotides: TGTGCCAGCAGTGAACAGGGGAGTAGCACAGATACGCAGTATTTT.

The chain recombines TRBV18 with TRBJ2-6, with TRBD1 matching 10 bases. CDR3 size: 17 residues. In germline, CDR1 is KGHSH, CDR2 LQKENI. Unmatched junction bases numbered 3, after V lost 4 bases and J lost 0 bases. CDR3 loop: CASSLRTGGSGANVLTF. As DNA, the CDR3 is TGTGCCAGCTCACTCCGGACAGGGGGCTCTGGGGCCAACGTCCTGACTTTC.

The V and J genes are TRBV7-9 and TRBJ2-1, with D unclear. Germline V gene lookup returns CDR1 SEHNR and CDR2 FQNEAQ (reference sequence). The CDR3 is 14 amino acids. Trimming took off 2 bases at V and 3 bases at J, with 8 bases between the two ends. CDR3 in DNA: TGTGCCAGCAGCTTATCGGTAGTCTACAATGAGCAGTTCTTC. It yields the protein CASSLSVVYNEQFF.

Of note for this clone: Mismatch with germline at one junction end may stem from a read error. The CDR3 sequence is CAWTRTSGSLNF. The CDR3 DNA reads TGTGCCTGGACAAGGACTAGCGGGAGTCTAAACTTC. The chain links TRBV30 to TRBJ2-7; 13 bases fit TRBD2. The length of the CDR3 is 12 residues. In germline, CDR1 is GTSNPN, CDR2 SVGIG (reference sequence).

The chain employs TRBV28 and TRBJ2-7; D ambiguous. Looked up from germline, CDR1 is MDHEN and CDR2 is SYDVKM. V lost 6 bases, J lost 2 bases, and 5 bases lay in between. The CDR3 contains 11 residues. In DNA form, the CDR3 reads TGTGCCAGCAGCTCCCCCTACGAGCAGTACTTC. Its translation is CASSSPYEQYF.

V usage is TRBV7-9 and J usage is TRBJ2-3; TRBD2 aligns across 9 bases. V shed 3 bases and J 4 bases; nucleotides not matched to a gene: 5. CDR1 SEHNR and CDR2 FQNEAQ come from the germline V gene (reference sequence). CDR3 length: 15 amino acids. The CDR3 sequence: CASSLGSGRPDTQYF. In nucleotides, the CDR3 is TGTGCCAGCAGCTTGGGCAGCGGGAGGCCAGATACGCAGTATTTT.

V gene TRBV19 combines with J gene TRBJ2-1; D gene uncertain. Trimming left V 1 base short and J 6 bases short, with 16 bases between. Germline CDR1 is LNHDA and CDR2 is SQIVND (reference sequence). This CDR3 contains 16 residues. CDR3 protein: CASSIGFREIINEQFF. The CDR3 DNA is TGTGCCAGTAGTATAGGGTTCCGAGAAATCATCAATGAGCAGTTCTTC.

Here the CDR3 DNA reads TGTGCCAGCAGTGATCTGGCCGGGGGTCACTACGAGCAGTACTTC. It specifies CASSDLAGGHYEQYF. The J gene is TRBJ2-7, the V gene TRBV6-1; TRBD2 might be the D (6 bases). The V gene lost 3 bases and the J gene lost 3 bases, with 15 bases spanning the gap. CDR3 length: 15 residues. Germline-derived CDR1 and CDR2 are MNHNS and SASEGT.

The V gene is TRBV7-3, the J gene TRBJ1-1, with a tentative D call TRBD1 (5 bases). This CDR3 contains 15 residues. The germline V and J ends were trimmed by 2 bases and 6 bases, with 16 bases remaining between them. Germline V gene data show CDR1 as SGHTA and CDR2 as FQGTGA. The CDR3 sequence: CASSLSGGGASEAFF. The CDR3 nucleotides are TGTGCCAGCAGCTTATCAGGAGGAGGGGCATCTGAAGCTTTCTTT.

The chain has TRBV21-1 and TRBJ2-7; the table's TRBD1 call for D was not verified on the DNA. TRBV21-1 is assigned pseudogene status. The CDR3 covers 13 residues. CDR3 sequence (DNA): TGTGCCAGCAGCAGAGAGGGGGTAGACGAGCAGTACTTC. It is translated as CASSREGVDEQYF.